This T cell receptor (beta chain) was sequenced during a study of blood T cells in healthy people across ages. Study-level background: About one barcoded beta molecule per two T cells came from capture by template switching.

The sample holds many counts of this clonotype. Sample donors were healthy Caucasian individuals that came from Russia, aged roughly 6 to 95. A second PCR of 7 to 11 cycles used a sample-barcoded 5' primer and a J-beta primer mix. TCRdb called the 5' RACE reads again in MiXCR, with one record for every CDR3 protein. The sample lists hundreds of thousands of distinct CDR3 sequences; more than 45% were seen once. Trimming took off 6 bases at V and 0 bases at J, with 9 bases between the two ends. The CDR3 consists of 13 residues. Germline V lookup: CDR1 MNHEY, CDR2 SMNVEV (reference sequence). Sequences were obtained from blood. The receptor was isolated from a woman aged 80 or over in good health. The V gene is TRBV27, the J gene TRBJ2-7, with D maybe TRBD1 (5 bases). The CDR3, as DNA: TGTGCCAGCAGAGGGGTTAGCTCCTACGAGCAGTACTTC. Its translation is CASRGVSSYEQYF.